A single sample gave rise to the 27 T cell receptor beta chains below, sequenced in a study of T cells in Graves' hyperthyroidism and ophthalmopathy. Researchers took RNA transcripts and amplified the TCR beta CDR3 regions from them. First-round RT-PCR with HTBI primers amplified the TCR CDR3 region. In TCRdb, the multiplex PCR reads were re-called with MiXCR into one record per CDR3 protein. The sample carries nearly 750,000 distinct CDR3 sequences, 30% to 40% recorded once. Sequencing was done on a sample of blood. The origin of the receptors is a woman between 40 and 50 years old with Graves' hyperthyroidism.

The chain carries TRBV20-1 and TRBJ2-1; TRBD2 matches at 8 bases. With 5 bases clipped from V and 5 bases from J, the junction kept 5 bases outside the gene matches. Germline V gene lookup returns CDR1 DFQATT and CDR2 SNEGSKA (reference sequence). The CDR3 covers 13 residues. The chain's CDR3 is CSAYLAGNNEQFF. CDR3 bases: TGCAGTGCTTACCTAGCGGGCAACAATGAGCAGTTCTTC.

The chain employs TRBV5-4 and TRBJ2-6; TRBD2 is a possible D gene (6 bases). V was cut by 4 bases and J by 0 bases, with 17 bases left in between. The CDR3 totals 18 residues. Germline V gene data show CDR1 as SGHNT and CDR2 as YYREEE (reference sequence). The CDR3 here is CASSLRDFPSSGANVLTF. The CDR3 DNA reads as TGTGCCAGCAGCCTCCGGGACTTTCCAAGCTCTGGGGCCAACGTCCTGACTTTC.

V usage is TRBV6-5 and J usage is TRBJ1-1, with D possibly TRBD1 on 5 matching bases. This CDR3 has 13 residues. V shed 6 bases and J shed 6 bases, with 14 bases lying between them. The germline V gene encodes CDR1 MNHEY and CDR2 SVGAGI. The CDR3 region has the DNA TGTGCCAGCAGCCCGGGGGTGGTCGCTGAAGCTTTCTTT. Its protein is CASSPGVVAEAFF.

This clonotype was recorded only once. The gene calls are TRBV6-6 and TRBJ2-2; 9 bases are a match to TRBD1. Germline V lookup: CDR1 MNHNY, CDR2 SVGAGI (reference sequence). J lost 8 bases, V lost 9 bases, and 13 bases had no gene match. There are 15 residues in the CDR3. This CDR3 is CASTKGTGIKGELFF. CDR3 DNA: TGTGCCAGTACGAAGGGGACAGGGATTAAGGGGGAGCTGTTTTTT.

This clonotype was counted only a few times. This sequence joins TRBV3-1 and TRBJ1-1; D unclear. In germline, CDR1 is LGHDT, CDR2 YNNKEL (reference sequence). The CDR3 length is 13 residues. V gave up 2 bases and J gave up 2 bases, with 6 bases separating them. The CDR3 DNA reads as TGTGCCAGCAGCCAACTGTCCAACACTGAAGCTTTCTTT. Protein: CASSQLSNTEAFF.

V and J are TRBV29-1 and TRBJ2-4; tentatively, D is TRBD1 (5 bases). The CDR3 length is 11 residues. Germline loops: CDR1 SQVTM, CDR2 ANQGSEA. The V and J ends lost 6 bases and 3 bases respectively, with 6 bases between them. CDR3 in DNA: TGCAGCGTGACAGACAAAAACATTCAGTACTTC. It encodes CSVTDKNIQYF.

The chain couples TRBV6-2 or TRBV6-3 to TRBJ1-5; TRBD1 aligns across 9 bases. The CDR3 covers 13 residues. Germline-derived CDR1 and CDR2 are MNHEY and SVGEGT. The V segment lost 5 bases and the J segment 11 bases; nucleotides outside the gene matches: 7. As DNA, the CDR3 is TGTGCCAGCAGTCTGGACAGGGGAGAGACCCAGCATTTT. Its translation: CASSLDRGETQHF.

This clonotype was observed many times. The chain has TRBV29-1 and TRBJ1-1; D gene ambiguous. The CDR3 loop spans 13 amino acids. Per the germline V gene, CDR1 is SQVTM and CDR2 is ANQGSEA. This chain's CDR3 is CSGSQQTNTEAFF. Here the CDR3 DNA reads TGCAGTGGATCTCAGCAAACAAACACTGAAGCTTTCTTT.

This clonotype turned up a few times. The rearrangement joins TRBV4-3 to TRBJ2-7; 10 nucleotides line up with TRBD2. CDR3 length equals 15 residues. The germline V gene encodes CDR1 LGHNA and CDR2 YSLEER. J gave up 4 bases and V 4 bases, and 7 bases lay outside the gene matches. CDR3 region: CASSPSGSPGYEQYF. The DNA of the CDR3 is TGCGCCAGCAGCCCTAGCGGGAGTCCCGGTTACGAGCAGTACTTC.

This chain links TRBV9 with TRBJ1-1; 9 bases are shared with TRBD1. Looked up from germline, CDR1 is SGDLS and CDR2 is YYNGEE. The CDR3 runs to 15 residues. Losses at the gene ends were 6 bases for V and 2 bases for J; bases not matched to a gene: 8. The CDR3 DNA reads TGTGCCAGCACCGATAAACAGGGGGCAAACACTGAAGCTTTCTTT. This encodes CASTDKQGANTEAFF.

This clonotype has a count of ten or more. This chain joins TRBV10-3 and TRBJ1-1; TRBD1 matches at 8 bases. V gave up 10 bases and J gave up 4 bases; unmatched junction bases: 5. CDR3 length: 12 residues. Germline V gene lookup returns CDR1 ENHRY and CDR2 SYGVKD. The CDR3 DNA reads as TGTGCCACGCAGGGGGCCGGCACTGAAGCTTTCTTT. Translation gives CATQGAGTEAFF.

The chain links TRBV20-1 to TRBJ2-7; D perhaps matches TRBD1 (7 bases). The CDR3 loop spans 17 amino acids. The germline V gene has CDR1 DFQATT and CDR2 SNEGSKA (reference sequence). Between the trimmed V and J ends, which lost 4 bases and 0 bases, there was a span of 22 bases. CDR3 residues: CSAKGGQSNSGSYEQYF. CDR3 coding DNA: TGCAGTGCTAAAGGGGGACAGTCCAATAGCGGCTCCTACGAGCAGTACTTC.

Of note for this clonotype: This may come from a read error, since a much larger clone is one base off. The chain combines TRBV10-3 with TRBJ1-1; D remains unclear. The V end was cut by 2 bases, the J end by 1 base, with 5 bases between. From germline, CDR1 is ENHRY and CDR2 SYGVKD. This CDR3 has 13 amino acids. CDR3 amino acids: CAISERPNTEAFF. Here the CDR3 DNA reads TGTGCCATCAGTGAGAGGCCGAACACTGAAGCTTTCTTT.

This clonotype was recorded at least ten times. V usage is TRBV9 and J usage is TRBJ1-1; D is uncertain. CDR3 length equals 14 residues. Germline lookup yields CDR1 SGDLS and CDR2 YYNGEE. Trimming left V 3 bases short and J 1 base short, with 10 bases between. The DNA for the CDR3 is TGTGCCAGCAGCGCCGGGCCGCAGAACACTGAAGCTTTCTTT. It encodes CASSAGPQNTEAFF.

This clonotype was recorded at least ten times. The V gene is TRBV20-1, the J gene TRBJ1-2; no definite D call. The CDR3 runs to 13 residues. The germline V gene has CDR1 DFQATT and CDR2 SNEGSKA (reference sequence). The germline V and J ends were trimmed by 1 base and 7 bases, with 13 bases remaining between them. CDR3 region: CSARGYSAGGYTF. The CDR3 DNA sequence: TGCAGTGCTAGAGGTTATTCGGCTGGTGGCTACACCTTC.

The gene calls are TRBV7-3 and TRBJ2-7; D not resolved. The CDR3 has 14 amino acids. V gave up 4 bases and J gave up 3 bases, with 13 bases separating them. Looked up from germline, CDR1 is SGHTA and CDR2 is FQGTGA. CDR3 DNA: TGTGCCAGCAGCTCCAGGACGCGAAACTACGAGCAGTACTTC. Translating it yields CASSSRTRNYEQYF.

The chain employs TRBV24-1 and TRBJ1-2; 7 nucleotides align to TRBD1. The germline V gene has CDR1 KGHDR and CDR2 SFDVKD. This CDR3 has 15 amino acids. With 0 bases clipped from V and 4 bases from J, the junction kept 4 bases outside the gene matches. The CDR3 sequence: CATSDLATGIYGYTF. The CDR3 DNA reads as TGTGCCACCAGTGATTTGGCGACAGGGATCTATGGCTACACCTTC.

V usage is TRBV19 and J usage is TRBJ2-5, with 8 bases identical to TRBD1. CDR3 size: 13 residues. V lost 10 bases and J lost 5; bases outside the gene matches: 9. CDR1 is LNHDA and CDR2 is SQIVND in the germline V gene (reference sequence). The CDR3 here is CAIQGAGRETQYF. In DNA, the CDR3 is TGTGCCATCCAGGGGGCTGGTCGGGAGACCCAGTACTTC.

Concerning this clonotype itself: The junction departs from the called germline gene at one end, perhaps through a read error. This chain connects TRBV14 to TRBJ2-5; 7 bases are shared with TRBD2. The CDR3 consists of 15 residues. Germline values: CDR1 SGHDN, CDR2 FVKESK. The CDR3 bases are TGCGCCAGCAGCCAAGAGCGGGGACGGCAAGAGACCCAGTACTTC. Translation: CASSQERGRQETQYF.

This chain links TRBV7-8 with TRBJ1-1; 7 positions match TRBD1. Germline trimming cut 5 bases from V and 6 bases from J; bases unmatched to any gene: 9. Germline-derived CDR1 and CDR2 are SGHVS and FQNEAQ. The CDR3 length is 14 residues. In DNA form, the CDR3 reads TGTGCCAGCAGCATTCAGGGGGACAGCGCTGAAGCTTTCTTT. It yields the protein CASSIQGDSAEAFF.

In this sample, this clonotype turned up many times. The chain links TRBV15 to TRBJ1-1, with D uncertain. In germline, CDR1 is LNHNV, CDR2 YYDKDF (reference sequence). The CDR3 contains 14 residues. V was clipped by 1 base and J by 0 bases, with 6 bases between them. This CDR3 reads CATSRGVMNTEAFF. The CDR3 DNA is TGTGCCACCAGCAGAGGGGTCATGAACACTGAAGCTTTCTTT.

This clonotype was detected ten times or more. The rearrangement joins TRBV20-1 to TRBJ2-7, with TRBD2 identical over 11 bases. The germline V gene has CDR1 DFQATT and CDR2 SNEGSKA (reference sequence). This CDR3 is built from 15 residues. The V segment lost 5 bases and the J segment 3 bases; nucleotides outside the gene matches: 9. CDR3 DNA: TGCAGTGCTTCCCTGTCCGGGACTAGCGGCTACGAGCAGTACTTC. Its protein product is CSASLSGTSGYEQYF.

The V call is TRBV2, the J call TRBJ1-2; D not resolved. The germline V gene encodes CDR1 SNHLY and CDR2 FYNNEI. This CDR3 region has 14 residues. The V end lost 5 bases, the J end lost 4 bases, and 14 bases lay between the germline ends. The CDR3 loop is CASSYYQDRYGYTF. The CDR3 DNA is TGTGCCAGCAGTTACTACCAGGACCGCTATGGCTACACCTTC.

The V gene is TRBV29-1, the J gene TRBJ1-5; D is possibly TRBD1 (6 bases). The CDR3 has 13 amino acids. Looked up from germline, CDR1 is SQVTM and CDR2 is ANQGSEA. The ends were cut back, 8 bases at V and 4 bases at J, with 15 bases in the middle. The CDR3 DNA is TGCAGCTTAGGGGCAGGGGATAATCAGCCCCAGCATTTT. Its translation is CSLGAGDNQPQHF.

In this sample, this clonotype turned up once. This rearrangement joins TRBV11-1 to TRBJ2-7, with 9 bases identical to TRBD1. The CDR3 extends over 18 amino acids. Germline loops: CDR1 SGHAT, CDR2 FQDESV (reference sequence). V dropped 8 bases and J dropped 4; count of bases not matched to a gene: 21. The CDR3 spells CASVQPGQGTSRGYEQYF. Written as DNA, the CDR3 is TGTGCCAGCGTCCAACCGGGACAGGGAACAAGCAGAGGGTACGAGCAGTACTTC.

The chain recombines TRBV5-5 with TRBJ2-7; D uncertain. V was clipped by 3 bases and J by 0 bases, with 16 bases between them. CDR1 SGHKS and CDR2 YYEKEE come from the germline V gene (reference sequence). CDR3 size: 16 residues. Written as DNA, the CDR3 is TGTGCCAGCAGCTCAATAGAGACGGATCCCTCCTACGAGCAGTACTTC. Translated: CASSSIETDPSYEQYF. Full variable domain (outside the CDR3, taken from reference TRBV5-5 and TRBJ2-7): DAGVTQSPTHLIKTRGQQVTLRCSPISGHKSVSWYQQVLGQGPQFIFQYYEKEERGRGNFPDRFSARQFPNYSSELNVNALLLGDSALYLCASSSIETDPSYEQYFGPGTRLTVT.

As to this clonotype: In this CDR3 the conserved last residue, phenylalanine or tryptophan, is missing, so a read error is likely. The DNA is omitted, as the CDR3 cannot be located on it reliably, and the CDR3 follows TCRdb's listing. V is TRBV29-1 and J is TRBJ1-1. Germline CDR1 and CDR2: SQVTM and ANQGSEA. The CDR3 contains 9 residues when both ends are counted. This CDR3 is CSVEDPSVG.